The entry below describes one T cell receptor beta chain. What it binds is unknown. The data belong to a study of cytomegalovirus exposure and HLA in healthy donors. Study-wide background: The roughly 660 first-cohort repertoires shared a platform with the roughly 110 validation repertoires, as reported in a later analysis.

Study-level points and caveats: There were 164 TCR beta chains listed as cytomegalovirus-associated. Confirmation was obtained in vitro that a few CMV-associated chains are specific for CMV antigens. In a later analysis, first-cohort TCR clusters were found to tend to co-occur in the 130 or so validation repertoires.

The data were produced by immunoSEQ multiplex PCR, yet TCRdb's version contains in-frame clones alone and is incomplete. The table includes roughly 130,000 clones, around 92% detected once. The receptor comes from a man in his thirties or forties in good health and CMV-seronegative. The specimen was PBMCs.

CDR3 amino acids: CASSQDPGGLFNEQFF. The CDR3 nucleotides are TGCGCCAGCAGCCAAGATCCGGGGGGGCTATTCAATGAGCAGTTCTTC. V is TRBV4-1 and J is TRBJ2-1; 8 bases are a match to TRBD2. The CDR3 runs to 16 residues. Germline CDR1 MGHRA, CDR2 YSYEKL. V lost 0 bases, J lost 6 bases, and 7 bases stayed unmatched.